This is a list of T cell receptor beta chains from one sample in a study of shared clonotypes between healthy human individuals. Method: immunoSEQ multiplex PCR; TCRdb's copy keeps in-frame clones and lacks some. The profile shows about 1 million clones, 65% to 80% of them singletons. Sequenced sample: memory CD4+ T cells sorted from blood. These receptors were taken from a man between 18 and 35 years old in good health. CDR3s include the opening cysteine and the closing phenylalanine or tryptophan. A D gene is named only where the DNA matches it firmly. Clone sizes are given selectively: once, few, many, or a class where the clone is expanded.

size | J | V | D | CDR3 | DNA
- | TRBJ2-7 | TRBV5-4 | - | CASSQAWGDPPSEQYF | TGCGCCAGCAGCCAGGCATGGGGCGACCCCCCTTCCGAGCAGTACTTC
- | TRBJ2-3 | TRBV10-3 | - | CATSAGDTQYF | TGTGCCACTTCGGCAGGGGATACGCAGTATTTT
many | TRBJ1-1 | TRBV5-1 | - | CASSFQGKAFF | TGCGCCAGCAGCTTTCAGGGTAAAGCTTTCTTT
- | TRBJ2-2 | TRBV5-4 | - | CASSLRTPANTGELFF | TGTGCCAGCAGCTTGCGGACACCAGCGAACACCGGGGAGCTGTTTTTT
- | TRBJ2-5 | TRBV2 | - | CASRPGAPGTQYF | TGTGCCAGCAGGCCCGGGGCCCCAGGGACCCAGTACTTC
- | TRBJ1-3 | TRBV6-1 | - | CASRLGHFSGNTIYF | TGTGCCAGCAGATTAGGACATTTCTCTGGAAACACCATATATTTT
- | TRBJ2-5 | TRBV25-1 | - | CASSDPPPRETQYF | TGTGCCAGCAGTGACCCCCCGCCCCGAGAGACCCAGTACTTC
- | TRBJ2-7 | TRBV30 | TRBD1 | CAWSKPWDRGIHEQYF | TGTGCCTGGAGTAAGCCCTGGGACAGGGGAATCCACGAGCAGTACTTC
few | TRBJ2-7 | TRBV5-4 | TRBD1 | CASSQGQIPHSSYEQYF | TGTGCCAGCAGCCAGGGACAGATTCCACATAGCTCCTACGAGCAGTACTTC
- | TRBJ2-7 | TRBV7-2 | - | CASSLVASGGPNSYEQYF | TGTGCCAGCAGCTTAGTGGCCTCGGGCGGACCTAACTCCTACGAGCAGTACTTC
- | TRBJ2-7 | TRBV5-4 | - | CASSPGPSYEQYF | TGTGCCAGCAGCCCGGGCCCAAGTTACGAGCAGTACTTC
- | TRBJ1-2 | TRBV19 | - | CASSFRTRDRSGYTF | TGTGCCAGTAGTTTCCGAACCAGGGATCGGAGTGGCTACACCTTC
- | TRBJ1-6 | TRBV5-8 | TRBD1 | CASSRTGTVYNSPLHF | TGTGCCAGCAGCCGGACCGGGACAGTCTATAATTCACCCCTCCACTTT
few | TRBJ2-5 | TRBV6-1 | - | CASSLKETQYF | TGTGCCAGCAGTTTAAAAGAGACCCAGTACTTC
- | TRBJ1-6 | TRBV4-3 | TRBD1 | CASRLDRGYNSPLHF | TGCGCCAGCCGACTCGACAGGGGATATAATTCACCCCTCCACTTT
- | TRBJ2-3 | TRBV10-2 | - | CASSHPSTDTQYF | TGCGCCAGCAGTCATCCTAGCACAGATACGCAGTATTTT
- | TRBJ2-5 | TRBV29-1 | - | CSVVGYETQYF | TGCAGCGTTGTAGGTTACGAGACCCAGTACTTC
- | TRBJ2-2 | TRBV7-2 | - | CASSSQGNVGELFF | TGTGCCAGCAGCTCCCAGGGGAATGTCGGGGAGCTGTTTTTT
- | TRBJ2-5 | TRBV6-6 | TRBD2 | CASAMGVGGHQETQYF | TGTGCCAGCGCTATGGGGGTGGGAGGGCATCAAGAGACCCAGTACTTC
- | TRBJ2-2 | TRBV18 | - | CASSPQTDGELFF | TGTGCCAGCTCACCCCAAACTGACGGGGAGCTGTTTTTT
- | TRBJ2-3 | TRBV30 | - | CAWGTRRDPETDTQYF | TGTGCCTGGGGCACCCGTCGGGACCCAGAAACAGATACGCAGTATTTT
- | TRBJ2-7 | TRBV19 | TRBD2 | CASSTPGRGGSYEQYF | TGTGCCAGTAGCACTCCCGGGAGGGGTGGCTCCTACGAGCAGTACTTC
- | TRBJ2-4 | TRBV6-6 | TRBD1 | CASRDRGGLAKNIQYF | TGTGCCAGCAGGGACAGGGGAGGATTAGCCAAAAACATTCAGTACTTC
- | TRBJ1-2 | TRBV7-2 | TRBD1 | CASSPRTGRGYTF | TGTGCCAGCAGCCCGAGGACAGGGCGGGGCTACACCTTC
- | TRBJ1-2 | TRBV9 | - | CASSVDPGWGYTF | TGTGCCAGCAGCGTAGACCCAGGGTGGGGCTACACCTTC
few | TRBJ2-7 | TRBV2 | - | CAARDSLSSYEQYF | TGTGCCGCACGGGACTCCCTAAGCTCCTACGAGCAGTACTTC
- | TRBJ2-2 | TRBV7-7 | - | CASSLGPGGTGELFF | TGTGCTAGCAGCTTGGGTCCCGGGGGCACCGGGGAGCTGTTTTTT
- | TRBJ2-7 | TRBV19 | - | CASSISGELYEQYF | TGTGCCAGTAGTATTTCCGGTGAACTCTACGAGCAGTACTTC
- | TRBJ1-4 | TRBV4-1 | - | CASSPGTLEKLFF | TGCGCCAGCAGCCCCGGGACTTTGGAAAAACTGTTTTTT
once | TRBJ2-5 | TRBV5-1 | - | CASSLNGGRETQYF | TGCGCCAGCAGCTTAAACGGGGGTAGGGAGACCCAGTACTTC